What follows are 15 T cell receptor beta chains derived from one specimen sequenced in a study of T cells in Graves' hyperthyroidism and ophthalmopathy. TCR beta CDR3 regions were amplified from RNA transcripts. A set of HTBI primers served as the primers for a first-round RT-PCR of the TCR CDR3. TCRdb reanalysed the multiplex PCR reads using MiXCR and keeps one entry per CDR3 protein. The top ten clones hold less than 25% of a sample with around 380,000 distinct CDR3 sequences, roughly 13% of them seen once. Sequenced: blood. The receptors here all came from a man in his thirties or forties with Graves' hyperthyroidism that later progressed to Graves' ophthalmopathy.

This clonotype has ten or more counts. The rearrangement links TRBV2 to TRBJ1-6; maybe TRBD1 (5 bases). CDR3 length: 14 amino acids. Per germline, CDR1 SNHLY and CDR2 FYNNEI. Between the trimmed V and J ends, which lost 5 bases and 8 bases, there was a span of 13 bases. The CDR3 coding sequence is TGTGCCAGCAGTTGGGGCTTCGGGGATTCACCCCTCCACTTT. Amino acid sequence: CASSWGFGDSPLHF.

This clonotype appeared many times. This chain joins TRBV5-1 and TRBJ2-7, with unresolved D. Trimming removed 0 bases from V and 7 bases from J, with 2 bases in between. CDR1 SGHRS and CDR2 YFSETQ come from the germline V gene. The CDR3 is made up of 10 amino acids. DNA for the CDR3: TGCGCCAGCAGCTTGGTTGAGCAGTACTTC. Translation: CASSLVEQYF.

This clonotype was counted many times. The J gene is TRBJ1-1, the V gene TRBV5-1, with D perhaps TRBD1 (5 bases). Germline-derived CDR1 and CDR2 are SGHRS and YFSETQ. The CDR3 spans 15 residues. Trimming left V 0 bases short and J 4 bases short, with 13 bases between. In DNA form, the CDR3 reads TGCGCCAGCAGCTTGGGCCAGGGAAAAACCACTGAAGCTTTCTTT. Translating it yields CASSLGQGKTTEAFF.

The CDR3 region has the DNA TGTGCCAGCAGCTTATTCGATGGGGCCGAAAAACTGTTTTTT. This sequence encodes CASSLFDGAEKLFF. The chain is built from TRBV5-5 and TRBJ1-4, with TRBD1 as a possible D gene (5 bases). CDR3 length equals 14 residues. V lost 2 bases and J lost 8, with 13 bases in between. Germline lookup yields CDR1 SGHKS and CDR2 YYEKEE (reference sequence). The variable domain in full, with the rest retrieved from reference TRBV5-5 and TRBJ1-4, is DAGVTQSPTHLIKTRGQQVTLRCSPISGHKSVSWYQQVLGQGPQFIFQYYEKEERGRGNFPDRFSARQFPNYSSELNVNALLLGDSALYLCASSLFDGAEKLFFGSGTQLSVL.

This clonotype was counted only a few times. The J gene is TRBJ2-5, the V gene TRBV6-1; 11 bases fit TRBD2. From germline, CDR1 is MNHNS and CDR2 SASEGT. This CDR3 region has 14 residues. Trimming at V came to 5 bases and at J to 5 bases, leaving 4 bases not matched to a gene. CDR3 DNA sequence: TGTGCCAGCAGTCAGACTAGCGGGGTTGAGACCCAGTACTTC. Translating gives CASSQTSGVETQYF.

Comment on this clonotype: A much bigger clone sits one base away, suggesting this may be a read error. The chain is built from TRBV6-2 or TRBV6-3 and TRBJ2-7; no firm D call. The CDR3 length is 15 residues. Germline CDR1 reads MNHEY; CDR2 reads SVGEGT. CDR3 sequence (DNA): TGTGCCAGCAGTCACTCTCCGGGTACACTCTTCGAGCAGTACTTC. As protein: CASSHSPGTLFEQYF.

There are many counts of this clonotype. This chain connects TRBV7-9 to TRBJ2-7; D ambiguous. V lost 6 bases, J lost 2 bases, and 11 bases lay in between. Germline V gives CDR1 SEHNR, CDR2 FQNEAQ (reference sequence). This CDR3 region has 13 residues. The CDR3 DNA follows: TGTGCCAGCAGTCAGGACGTTGCCTACGAGCAGTACTTC. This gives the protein CASSQDVAYEQYF.

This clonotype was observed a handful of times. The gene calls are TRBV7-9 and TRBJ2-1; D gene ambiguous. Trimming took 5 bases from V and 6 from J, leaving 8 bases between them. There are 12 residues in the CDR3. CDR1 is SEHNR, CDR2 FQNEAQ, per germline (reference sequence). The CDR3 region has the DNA TGTGCCAGCAGCCTCGTTCTCAATGAGCAGTTCTTC. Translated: CASSLVLNEQFF.

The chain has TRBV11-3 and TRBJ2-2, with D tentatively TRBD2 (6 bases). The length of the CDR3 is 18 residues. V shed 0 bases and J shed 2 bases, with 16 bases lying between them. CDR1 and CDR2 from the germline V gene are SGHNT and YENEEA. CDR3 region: CASSLDPLRLDNTGELFF. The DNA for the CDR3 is TGTGCCAGCAGCTTAGATCCCCTGAGACTAGATAACACCGGGGAGCTGTTTTTT.

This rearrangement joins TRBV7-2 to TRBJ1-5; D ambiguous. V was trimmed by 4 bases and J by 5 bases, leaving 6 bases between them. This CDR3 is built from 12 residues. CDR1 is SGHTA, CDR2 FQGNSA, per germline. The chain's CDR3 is CASSSWYQPQHF. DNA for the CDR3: TGTGCCAGCAGCTCGTGGTATCAGCCCCAGCATTTT. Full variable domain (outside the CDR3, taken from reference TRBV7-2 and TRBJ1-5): GAGVSQSPSNKVTEKGKDVELRCDPISGHTALYWYRQSLGQGLEFLIYFQGNSAPDKSGLPSDRFSAERTGGSVSTLTIQRTQQEDSAVYLCASSSWYQPQHFGDGTRLSIL.

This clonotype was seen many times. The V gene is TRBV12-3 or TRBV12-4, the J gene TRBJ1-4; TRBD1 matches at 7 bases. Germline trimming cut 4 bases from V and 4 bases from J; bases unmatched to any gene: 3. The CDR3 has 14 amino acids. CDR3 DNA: TGTGCCAGCAGTTCGACAGGGCTTAATGAAAAACTGTTTTTT. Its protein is CASSSTGLNEKLFF.

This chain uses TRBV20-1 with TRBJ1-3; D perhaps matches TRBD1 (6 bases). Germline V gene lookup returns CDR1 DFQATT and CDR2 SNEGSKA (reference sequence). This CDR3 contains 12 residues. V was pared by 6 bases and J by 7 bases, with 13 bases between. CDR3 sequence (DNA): TGCAGTGCCGGGGGCAGGACTAACACCATATATTTT. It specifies CSAGGRTNTIYF.

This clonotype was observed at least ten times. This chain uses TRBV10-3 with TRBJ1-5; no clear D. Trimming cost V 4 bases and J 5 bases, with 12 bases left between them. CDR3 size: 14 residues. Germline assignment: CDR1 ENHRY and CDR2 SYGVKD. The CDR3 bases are TGTGCCATCAGTGCTGGGTTTGGGGATCAGCCCCAGCATTTT. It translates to CAISAGFGDQPQHF.

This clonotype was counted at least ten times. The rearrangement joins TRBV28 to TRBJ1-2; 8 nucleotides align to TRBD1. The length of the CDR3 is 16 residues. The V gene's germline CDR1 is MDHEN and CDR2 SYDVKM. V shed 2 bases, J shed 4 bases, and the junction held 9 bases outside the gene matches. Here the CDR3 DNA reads TGTGCCAGCAGTTTAACGCAGGGGGCCAGGGGCTATGGCTACACCTTC. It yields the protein CASSLTQGARGYGYTF.

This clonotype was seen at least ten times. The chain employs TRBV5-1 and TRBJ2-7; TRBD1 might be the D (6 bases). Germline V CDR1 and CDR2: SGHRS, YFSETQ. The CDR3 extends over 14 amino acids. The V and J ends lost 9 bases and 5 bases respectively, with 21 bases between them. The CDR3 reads CAKRSGTKSHEQYF. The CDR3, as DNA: TGCGCCAAACGATCCGGGACAAAAAGCCACGAGCAGTACTTC.